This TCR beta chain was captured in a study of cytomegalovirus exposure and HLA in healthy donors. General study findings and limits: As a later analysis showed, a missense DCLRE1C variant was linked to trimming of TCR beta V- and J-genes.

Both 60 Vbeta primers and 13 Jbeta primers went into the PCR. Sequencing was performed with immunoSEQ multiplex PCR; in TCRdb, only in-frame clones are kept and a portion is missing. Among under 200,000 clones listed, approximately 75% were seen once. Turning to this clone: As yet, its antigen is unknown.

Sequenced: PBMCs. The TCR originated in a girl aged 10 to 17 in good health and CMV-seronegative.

The CDR3 DNA reads TGTGCCAGCAGCTCGCAGGGGACTACCTCCGAGCAGTACTTC. Translation gives CASSSQGTTSEQYF. The rearrangement uses TRBV5-6 and TRBJ2-7; maybe TRBD2 (7 bases). Germline V CDR1 and CDR2: SGHDT, YYEEEE. The ends were cut back, 3 bases at V and 6 bases at J, with 16 bases in the middle. There are 14 residues in the CDR3.